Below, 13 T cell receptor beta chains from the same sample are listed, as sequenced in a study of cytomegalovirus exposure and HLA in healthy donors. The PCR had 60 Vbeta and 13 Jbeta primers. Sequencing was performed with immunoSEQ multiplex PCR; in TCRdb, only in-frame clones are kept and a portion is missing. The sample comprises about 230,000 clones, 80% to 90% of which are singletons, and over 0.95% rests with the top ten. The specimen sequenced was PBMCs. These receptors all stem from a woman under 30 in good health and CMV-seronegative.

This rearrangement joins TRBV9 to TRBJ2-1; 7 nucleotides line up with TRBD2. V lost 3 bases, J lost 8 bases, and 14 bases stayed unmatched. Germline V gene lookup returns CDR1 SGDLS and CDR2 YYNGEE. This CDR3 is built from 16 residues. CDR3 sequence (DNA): TGTGCCAGCAGCGCAATTCCTAGCGGATGGCGGGATGAGCAGTTCTTC. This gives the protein CASSAIPSGWRDEQFF. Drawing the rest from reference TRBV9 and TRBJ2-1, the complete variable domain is DSGVTQTPKHLITATGQRVTLRCSPRSGDLSVYWYQQSLDQGLQFLIQYYNGEERAKGNILERFSAQQFPDLHSELNLSSLELGDSALYFCASSAIPSGWRDEQFFGPGTRLTVL.

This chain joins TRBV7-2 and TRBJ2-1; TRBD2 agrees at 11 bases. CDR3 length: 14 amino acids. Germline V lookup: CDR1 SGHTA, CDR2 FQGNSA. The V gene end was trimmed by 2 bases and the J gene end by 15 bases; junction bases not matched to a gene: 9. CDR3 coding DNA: TGTGCCAGCAGCTTACTAGCGGGGGGTATGGGCCTGTTCTTC. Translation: CASSLLAGGMGLFF. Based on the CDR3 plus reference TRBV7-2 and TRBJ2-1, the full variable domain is GAGVSQSPSNKVTEKGKDVELRCDPISGHTALYWYRQSLGQGLEFLIYFQGNSAPDKSGLPSDRFSAERTGGSVSTLTIQRTQQEDSAVYLCASSLLAGGMGLFFGPGTRLTVL.

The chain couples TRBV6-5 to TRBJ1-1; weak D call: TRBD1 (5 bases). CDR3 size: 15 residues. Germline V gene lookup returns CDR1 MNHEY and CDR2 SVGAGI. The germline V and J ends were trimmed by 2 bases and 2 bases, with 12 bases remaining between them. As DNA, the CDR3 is TGTGCCAGCAGTTACGAAGCAGGGCCTAACACTGAAGCTTTCTTT. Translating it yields CASSYEAGPNTEAFF.

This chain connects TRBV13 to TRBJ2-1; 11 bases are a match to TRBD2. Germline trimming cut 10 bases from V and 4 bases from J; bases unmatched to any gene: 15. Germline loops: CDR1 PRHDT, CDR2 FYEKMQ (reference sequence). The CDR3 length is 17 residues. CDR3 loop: CATIGLAGIQPYNEQFF. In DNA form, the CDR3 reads TGTGCCACCATTGGACTAGCGGGTATCCAACCTTACAATGAGCAGTTCTTC.

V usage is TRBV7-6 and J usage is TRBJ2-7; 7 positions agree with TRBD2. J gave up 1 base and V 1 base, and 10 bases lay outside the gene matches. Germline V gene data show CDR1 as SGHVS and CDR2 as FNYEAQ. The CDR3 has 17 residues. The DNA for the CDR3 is TGTGCCAGCAGCTTAGGAATTGGCGGGGGTAGTTCCTACGAGCAGTACTTC. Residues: CASSLGIGGGSSYEQYF.

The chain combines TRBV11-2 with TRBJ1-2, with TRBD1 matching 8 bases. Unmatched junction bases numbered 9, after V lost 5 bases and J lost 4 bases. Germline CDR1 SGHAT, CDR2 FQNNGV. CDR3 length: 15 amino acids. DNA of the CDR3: TGTGCCAGCAGCCCCATCGGACAGGGCCGCTATGGCTACACCTTC. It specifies CASSPIGQGRYGYTF.

This CDR3 reads CASSSPPGQLTPRGTQYF. CDR3 nucleotides: TGTGCCAGCAGCTCCCCCCCGGGACAGCTCACCCCACGGGGGACCCAGTACTTC. The rearrangement joins TRBV7-2 to TRBJ2-5, with TRBD1 matching over 7 bases. This CDR3 has 18 residues. Germline values: CDR1 SGHTA, CDR2 FQGNSA. V lost 4 bases, J lost 7 bases, and 21 bases stayed unmatched.

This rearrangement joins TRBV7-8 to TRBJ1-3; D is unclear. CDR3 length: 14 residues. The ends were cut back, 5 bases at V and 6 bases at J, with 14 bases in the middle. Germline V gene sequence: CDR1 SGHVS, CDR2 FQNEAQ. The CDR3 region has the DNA TGTGCCAGCAGCACCCGAATAGGAGAAAACACCATATATTTT. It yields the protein CASSTRIGENTIYF. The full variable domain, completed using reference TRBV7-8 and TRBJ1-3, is GAGVSQSPRYKVAKRGQDVALRCDPISGHVSLFWYQQALGQGPEFLTYFQNEAQLDKSGLPSDRFFAERPEGSVSTLKIQRTQQEDSAVYLCASSTRIGENTIYFGEGSWLTVV.

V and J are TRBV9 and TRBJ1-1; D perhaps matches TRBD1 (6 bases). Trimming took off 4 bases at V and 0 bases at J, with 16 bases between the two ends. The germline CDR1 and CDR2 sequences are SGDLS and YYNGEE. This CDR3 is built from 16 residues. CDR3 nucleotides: TGTGCCAGCAGCCCAGGCGGGGGGCTGCTGAACACTGAAGCTTTCTTT. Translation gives CASSPGGGLLNTEAFF.

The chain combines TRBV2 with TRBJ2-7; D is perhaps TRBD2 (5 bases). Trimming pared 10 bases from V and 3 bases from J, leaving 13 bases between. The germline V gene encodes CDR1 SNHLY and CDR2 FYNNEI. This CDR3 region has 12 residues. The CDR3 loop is CATSVGDYEQYF. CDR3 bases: TGTGCCACCTCAGTGGGAGACTACGAGCAGTACTTC.

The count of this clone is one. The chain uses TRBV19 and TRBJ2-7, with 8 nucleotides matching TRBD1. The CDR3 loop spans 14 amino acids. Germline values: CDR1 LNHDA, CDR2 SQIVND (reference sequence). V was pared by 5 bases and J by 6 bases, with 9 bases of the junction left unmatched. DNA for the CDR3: TGTGCCAGTAGTTTCGGACAGGGTCATTCCGAGCAGTACTTC. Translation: CASSFGQGHSEQYF.

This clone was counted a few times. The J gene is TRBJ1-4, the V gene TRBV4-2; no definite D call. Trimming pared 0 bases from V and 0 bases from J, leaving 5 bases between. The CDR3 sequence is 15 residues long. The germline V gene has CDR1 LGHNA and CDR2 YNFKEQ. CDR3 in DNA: TGTGCCAGCAGCCAAGAGGCATCAACTAATGAAAAACTGTTTTTT. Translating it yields CASSQEASTNEKLFF.

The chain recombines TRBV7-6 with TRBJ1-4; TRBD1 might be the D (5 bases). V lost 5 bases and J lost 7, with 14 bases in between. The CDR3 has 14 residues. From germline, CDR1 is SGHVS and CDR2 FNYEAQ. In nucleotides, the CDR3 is TGTGCCAGCAGCAAGGGGCAATTGAGTGAAAAACTGTTTTTT. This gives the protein CASSKGQLSEKLFF. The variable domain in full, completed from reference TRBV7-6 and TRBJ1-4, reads GAGVSQSPRYKVTKRGQDVALRCDPISGHVSLYWYRQALGQGPEFLTYFNYEAQQDKSGLPNDRFSAERPEGSISTLTIQRTEQRDSAMYRCASSKGQLSEKLFFGSGTQLSVL.